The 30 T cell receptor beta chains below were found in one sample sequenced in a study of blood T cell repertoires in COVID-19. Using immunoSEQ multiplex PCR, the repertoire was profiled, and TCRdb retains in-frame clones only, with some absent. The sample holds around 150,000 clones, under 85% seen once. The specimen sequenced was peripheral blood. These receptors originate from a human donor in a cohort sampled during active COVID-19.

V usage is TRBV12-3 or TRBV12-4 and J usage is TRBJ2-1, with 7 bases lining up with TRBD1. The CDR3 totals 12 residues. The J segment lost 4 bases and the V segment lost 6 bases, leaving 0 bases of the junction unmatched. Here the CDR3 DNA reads TGTGCCAGCAGGGGACAGTACAATGAGCAGTTCTTC. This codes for CASRGQYNEQFF.

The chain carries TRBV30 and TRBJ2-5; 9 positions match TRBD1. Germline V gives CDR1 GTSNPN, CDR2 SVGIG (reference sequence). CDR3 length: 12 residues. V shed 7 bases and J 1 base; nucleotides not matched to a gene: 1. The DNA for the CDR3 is TGTGCCTTGGACAGGGGCCAAGAGACCCAGTACTTC. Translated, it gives CALDRGQETQYF. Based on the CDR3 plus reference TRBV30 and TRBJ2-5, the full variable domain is SQTIHQWPATLVQPVGSPLSLECTVEGTSNPNLYWYRQAAGRGLQLLFYSVGIGQISSEVPQNLSASRPQDRQFILSSKKLLLSDSGFYLCALDRGQETQYFGPGTRLLVL.

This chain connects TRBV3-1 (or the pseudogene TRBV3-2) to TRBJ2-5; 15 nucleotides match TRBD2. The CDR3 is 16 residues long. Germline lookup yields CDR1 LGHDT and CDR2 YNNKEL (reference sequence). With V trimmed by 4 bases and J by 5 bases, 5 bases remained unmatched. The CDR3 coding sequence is TGTGCCAGCAGCCCGAGGACTAGCGGGGGGGTGGAGACCCAGTACTTC. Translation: CASSPRTSGGVETQYF.

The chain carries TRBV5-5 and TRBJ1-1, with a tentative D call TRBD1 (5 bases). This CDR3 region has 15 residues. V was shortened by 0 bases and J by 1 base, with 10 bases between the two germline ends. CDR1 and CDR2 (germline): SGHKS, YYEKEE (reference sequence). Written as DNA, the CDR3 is TGTGCCAGCAGCTTGGCAGGGCCACCGAACACTGAAGCTTTCTTT. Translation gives CASSLAGPPNTEAFF. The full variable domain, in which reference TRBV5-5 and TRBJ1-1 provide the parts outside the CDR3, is DAGVTQSPTHLIKTRGQQVTLRCSPISGHKSVSWYQQVLGQGPQFIFQYYEKEERGRGNFPDRFSARQFPNYSSELNVNALLLGDSALYLCASSLAGPPNTEAFFGQGTRLTVV.

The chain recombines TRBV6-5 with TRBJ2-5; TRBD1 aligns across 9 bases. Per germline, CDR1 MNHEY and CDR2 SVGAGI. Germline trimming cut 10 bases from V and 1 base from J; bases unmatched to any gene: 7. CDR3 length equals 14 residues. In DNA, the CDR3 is TGTGCCACCGCCCGGGACAGGGCCCAAGAGACCCAGTACTTC. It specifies CATARDRAQETQYF.

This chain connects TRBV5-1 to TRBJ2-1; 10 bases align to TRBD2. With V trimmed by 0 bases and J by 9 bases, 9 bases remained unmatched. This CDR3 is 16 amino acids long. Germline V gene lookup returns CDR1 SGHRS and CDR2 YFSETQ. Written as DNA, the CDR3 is TGCGCCAGCAGCTTGGTGATAGCGGGGGGTCGTCGTGAGCAGTTCTTC. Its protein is CASSLVIAGGRREQFF.

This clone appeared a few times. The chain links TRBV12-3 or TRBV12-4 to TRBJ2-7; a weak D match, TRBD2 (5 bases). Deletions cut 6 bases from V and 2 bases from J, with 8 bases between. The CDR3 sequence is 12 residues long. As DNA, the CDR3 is TGTGCCAGCAGCCCCGGGGCCTACGAGCAGTACTTC. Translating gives CASSPGAYEQYF.

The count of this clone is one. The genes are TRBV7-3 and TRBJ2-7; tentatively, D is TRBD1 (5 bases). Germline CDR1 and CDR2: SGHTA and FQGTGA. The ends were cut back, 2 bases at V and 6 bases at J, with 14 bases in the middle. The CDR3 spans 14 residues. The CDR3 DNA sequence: TGTGCCAGCAGCTTAGACAGTTACAGTGGCGAGCAGTACTTC. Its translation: CASSLDSYSGEQYF.

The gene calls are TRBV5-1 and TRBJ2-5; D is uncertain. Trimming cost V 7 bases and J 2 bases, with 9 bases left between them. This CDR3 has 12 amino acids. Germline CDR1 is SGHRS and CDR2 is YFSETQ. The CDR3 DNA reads TGCGCCAGCTCTCAGATACAAGAGACCCAGTACTTC. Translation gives CASSQIQETQYF. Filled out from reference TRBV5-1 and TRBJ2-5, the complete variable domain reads KAGVTQTPRYLIKTRGQQVTLSCSPISGHRSVSWYQQTPGQGLQFLFEYFSETQRNKGNFPGRFSGRQFSNSRSEMNVSTLELGDSALYLCASSQIQETQYFGPGTRLLVL.

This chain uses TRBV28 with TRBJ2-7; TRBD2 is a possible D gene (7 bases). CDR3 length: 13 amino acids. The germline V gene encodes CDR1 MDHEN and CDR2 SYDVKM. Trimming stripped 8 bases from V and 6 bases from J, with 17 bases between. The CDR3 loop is CASLLGGRREQYF. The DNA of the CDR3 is TGTGCCAGCTTATTGGGGGGGCGTCGCGAGCAGTACTTC.

The CDR3 protein is CASSVEVRGRNEQFF. The CDR3 DNA reads as TGTGCCAGCAGCGTAGAAGTCAGGGGGCGGAATGAGCAGTTCTTC. The chain has TRBV9 and TRBJ2-1, with 8 bases fitting TRBD1. Germline trimming cut 0 bases from V and 7 bases from J; bases unmatched to any gene: 6. Germline CDR1 reads SGDLS; CDR2 reads YYNGEE. This CDR3 is 15 amino acids long.

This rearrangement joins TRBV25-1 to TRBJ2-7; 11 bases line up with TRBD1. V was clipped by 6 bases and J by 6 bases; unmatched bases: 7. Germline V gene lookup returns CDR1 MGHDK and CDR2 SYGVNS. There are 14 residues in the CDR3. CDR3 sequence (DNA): TGTGCCAGCAGGACCGGGACAGGGGGAAGCGAGCAGTACTTC. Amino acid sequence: CASRTGTGGSEQYF.

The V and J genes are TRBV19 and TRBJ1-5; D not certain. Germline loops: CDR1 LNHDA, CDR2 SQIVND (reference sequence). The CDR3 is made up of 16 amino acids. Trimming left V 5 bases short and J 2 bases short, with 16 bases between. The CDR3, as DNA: TGTGCCAGTAGTTCCCACCGGGGTCGGGGCAATCAGCCCCAGCATTTT. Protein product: CASSSHRGRGNQPQHF.

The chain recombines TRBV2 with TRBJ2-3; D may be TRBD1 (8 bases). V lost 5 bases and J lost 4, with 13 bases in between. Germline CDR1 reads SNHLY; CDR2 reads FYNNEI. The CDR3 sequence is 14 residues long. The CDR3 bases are TGTGCCAGCAGTTACAGGGGGGGAGCAGATACGCAGTATTTT. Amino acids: CASSYRGGADTQYF.

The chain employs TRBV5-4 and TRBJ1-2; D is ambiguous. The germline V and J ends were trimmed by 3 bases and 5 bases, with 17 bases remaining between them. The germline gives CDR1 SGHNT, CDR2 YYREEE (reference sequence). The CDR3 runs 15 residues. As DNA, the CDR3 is TGTGCCAGCAGCTACCCGGGTGGTGGATTGTATGGCTACACCTTC. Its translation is CASSYPGGGLYGYTF.

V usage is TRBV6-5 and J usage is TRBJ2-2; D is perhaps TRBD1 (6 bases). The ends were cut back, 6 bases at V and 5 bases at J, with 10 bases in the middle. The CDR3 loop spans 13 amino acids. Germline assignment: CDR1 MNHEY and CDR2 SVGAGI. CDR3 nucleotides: TGTGCCAGCAGGCGACAGGAAACCGGGGAGCTGTTTTTT. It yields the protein CASRRQETGELFF.

For the CDR3, the DNA is TGCAGCGTTGCCTCAGGGAACACTGAAGCTTTCTTT. It translates to CSVASGNTEAFF. V gene TRBV29-1 combines with J gene TRBJ1-1; D gene unclear. The CDR3 has 12 amino acids. V was pared by 4 bases and J by 1 base, with 7 bases between. Germline V gives CDR1 SQVTM, CDR2 ANQGSEA. Complete variable domain (other parts from reference TRBV29-1 and TRBJ1-1): SAVISQKPSRDICQRGTSLTIQCQVDSQVTMMFWYRQQPGQSLTLIATANQGSEATYESGFVIDKFPISRPNLTFSTLTVSNMSPEDSSIYLCSVASGNTEAFFGQGTRLTVV.

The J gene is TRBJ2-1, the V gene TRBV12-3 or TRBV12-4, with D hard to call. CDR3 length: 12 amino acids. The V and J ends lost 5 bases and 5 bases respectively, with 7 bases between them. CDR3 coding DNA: TGTGCCAGCAGTCTACTTCACAATGAGCAGTTCTTC. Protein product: CASSLLHNEQFF.

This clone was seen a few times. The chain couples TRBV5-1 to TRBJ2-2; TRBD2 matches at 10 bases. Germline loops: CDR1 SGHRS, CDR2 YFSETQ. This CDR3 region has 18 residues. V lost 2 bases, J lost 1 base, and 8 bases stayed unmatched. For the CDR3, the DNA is TGCGCCAGCAGCTTCCGGCCAGCGGGGGGGCAGAACACCGGGGAGCTGTTTTTT. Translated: CASSFRPAGGQNTGELFF.

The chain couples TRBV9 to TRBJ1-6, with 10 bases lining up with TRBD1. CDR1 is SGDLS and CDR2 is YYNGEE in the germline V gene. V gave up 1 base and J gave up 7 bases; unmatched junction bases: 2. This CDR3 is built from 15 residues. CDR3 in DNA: TGTGCCAGCAGCGTAAGACAGGGGGCAAATTCACCCCTCCACTTT. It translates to CASSVRQGANSPLHF.

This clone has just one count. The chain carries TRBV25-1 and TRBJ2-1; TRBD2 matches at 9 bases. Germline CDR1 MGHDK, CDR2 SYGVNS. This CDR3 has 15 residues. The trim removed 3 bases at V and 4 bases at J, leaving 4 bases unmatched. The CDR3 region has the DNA TGTGCCAGCAGTGATAGCGGGGGTGTGTACAATGAGCAGTTCTTC. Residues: CASSDSGGVYNEQFF.

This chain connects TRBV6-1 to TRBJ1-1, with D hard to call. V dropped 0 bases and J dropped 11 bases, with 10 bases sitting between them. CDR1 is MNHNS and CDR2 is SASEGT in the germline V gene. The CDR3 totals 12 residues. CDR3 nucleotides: TGTGCCAGCAGTGAAGCTCAGATGTGGGCTTTCTTT. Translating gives CASSEAQMWAFF.

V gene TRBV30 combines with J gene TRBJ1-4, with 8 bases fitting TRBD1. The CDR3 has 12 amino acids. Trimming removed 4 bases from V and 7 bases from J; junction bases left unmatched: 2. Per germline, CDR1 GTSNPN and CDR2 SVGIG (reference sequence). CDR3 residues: CAWNRGIEKLFF. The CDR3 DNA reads TGTGCCTGGAACAGGGGGATTGAAAAACTGTTTTTT.

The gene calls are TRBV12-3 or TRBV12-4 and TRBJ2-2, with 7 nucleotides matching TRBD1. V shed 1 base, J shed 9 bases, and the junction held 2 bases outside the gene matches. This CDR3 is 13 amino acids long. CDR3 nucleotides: TGTGCCAGCAGTTTAGACAGGGGCTGGGAGCTGTTTTTT. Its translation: CASSLDRGWELFF.

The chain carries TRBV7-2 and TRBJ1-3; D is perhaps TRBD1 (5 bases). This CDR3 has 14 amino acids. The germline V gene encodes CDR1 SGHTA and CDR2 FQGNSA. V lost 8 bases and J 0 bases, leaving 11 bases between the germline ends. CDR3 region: CASGGRHSGNTIYF. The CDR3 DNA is TGTGCCAGCGGGGGGAGGCACTCTGGAAACACCATATATTTT. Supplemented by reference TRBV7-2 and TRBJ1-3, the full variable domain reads GAGVSQSPSNKVTEKGKDVELRCDPISGHTALYWYRQSLGQGLEFLIYFQGNSAPDKSGLPSDRFSAERTGGSVSTLTIQRTQQEDSAVYLCASGGRHSGNTIYFGEGSWLTVV.

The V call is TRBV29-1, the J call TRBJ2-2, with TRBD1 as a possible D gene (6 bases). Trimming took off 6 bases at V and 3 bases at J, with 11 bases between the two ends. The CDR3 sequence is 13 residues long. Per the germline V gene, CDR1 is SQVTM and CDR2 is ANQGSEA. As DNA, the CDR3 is TGCAGCGTAGTCGACAGGTACACCGGGGAGCTGTTTTTT. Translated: CSVVDRYTGELFF.

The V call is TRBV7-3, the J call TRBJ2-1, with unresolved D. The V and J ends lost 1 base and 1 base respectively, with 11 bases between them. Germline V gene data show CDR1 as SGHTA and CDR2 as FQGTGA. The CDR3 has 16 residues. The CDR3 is CASSLSPAQSYNEQFF. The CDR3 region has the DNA TGTGCCAGCAGCTTAAGTCCAGCGCAATCCTACAATGAGCAGTTCTTC.

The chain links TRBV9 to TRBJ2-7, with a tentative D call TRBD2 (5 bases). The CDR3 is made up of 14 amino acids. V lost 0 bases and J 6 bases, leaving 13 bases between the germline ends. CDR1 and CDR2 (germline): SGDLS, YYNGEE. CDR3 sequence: CASSVEEGLGEQYF. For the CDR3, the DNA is TGTGCCAGCAGCGTAGAAGAGGGTTTGGGCGAGCAGTACTTC.

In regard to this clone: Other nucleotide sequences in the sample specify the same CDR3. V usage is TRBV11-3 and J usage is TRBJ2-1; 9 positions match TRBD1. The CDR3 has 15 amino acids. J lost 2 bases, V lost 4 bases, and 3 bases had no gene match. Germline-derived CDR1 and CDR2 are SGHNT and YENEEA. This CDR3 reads CASSSGQGTYNEQFF. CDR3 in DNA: TGTGCCAGCAGCTCAGGACAGGGGACCTACAATGAGCAGTTCTTC.

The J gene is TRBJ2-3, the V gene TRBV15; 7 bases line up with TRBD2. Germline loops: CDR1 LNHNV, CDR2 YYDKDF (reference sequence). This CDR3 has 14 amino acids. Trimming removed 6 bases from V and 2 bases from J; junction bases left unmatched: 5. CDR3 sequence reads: CATRPGLYTDTQYF. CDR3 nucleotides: TGTGCCACCAGGCCGGGACTATACACAGATACGCAGTATTTT.